This T cell receptor beta chain stems from a study of control samples from healthy donors and cancer patients. Germline CDR1 is SEHNR and CDR2 is FQNEAQ (reference sequence). There are 13 residues in the CDR3. V lost 2 bases, J lost 1 base, and 5 bases lay in between. Profiling relied on immunoSEQ multiplex PCR, and the TCRdb table lists in-frame clones only, not all of them. The table records 150,000 to 180,000 clones, roughly 94% of them present only once. This clone was found once. This TCR was recovered from a man aged 35-49 years in good health. The sequencing input was blood. The gene calls are TRBV7-9 and TRBJ1-1; D is unresolved. The CDR3: CASSLQENTEAFF. As DNA, the CDR3 is TGTGCCAGCAGCTTACAGGAGAACACTGAAGCTTTCTTT.